This passage covers 7 T cell receptor beta chains from one sample sequenced in a study of technical replicates of blood from a few donors. TCRdb keeps only in-frame clones here, not all; method: immunoSEQ multiplex PCR. The sample lists approximately 75,000 clones, roughly 92% occurring once. Material: T cells isolated from PBMCs. These receptors were collected from a human donor in good health.

The chain carries TRBV6-5 and TRBJ1-1, with TRBD1 matching 7 bases. The CDR3 totals 13 residues. Germline V gene lookup returns CDR1 MNHEY and CDR2 SVGAGI. Trimming at V came to 6 bases and at J to 6 bases, leaving 7 bases not matched to a gene. The chain's CDR3 is CASSYGTVSEAFF. CDR3 sequence (DNA): TGTGCCAGCAGCTACGGGACAGTCTCTGAAGCTTTCTTT.

CDR3 bases: TGTGCCTGGAGTGGGGCGGGGGACACTGAAGCTTTCTTT. Translating gives CAWSGAGDTEAFF. The chain links TRBV30 to TRBJ1-1, with D perhaps TRBD1 (5 bases). Germline V gene data show CDR1 as GTSNPN and CDR2 as SVGIG (reference sequence). This CDR3 is 13 amino acids long. V lost 1 base and J 3 bases, leaving 9 bases between the germline ends.

The chain uses TRBV29-1 and TRBJ2-5; 7 positions agree with TRBD1. The germline V gene encodes CDR1 SQVTM and CDR2 ANQGSEA. This CDR3 is 13 amino acids long. V shed 6 bases, J shed 2 bases, and the junction held 6 bases outside the gene matches. CDR3 amino acids: CSVRGQKQETQYF. The CDR3 nucleotides are TGCAGCGTCAGGGGACAGAAACAAGAGACCCAGTACTTC.

This chain connects TRBV14 to TRBJ2-3, with 9 bases identical to TRBD2. CDR3 length: 16 residues. Trimming at V came to 1 base and at J to 5 bases, leaving 7 bases not matched to a gene. CDR1 is SGHDN, CDR2 FVKESK, per germline. The CDR3: CASSQVGAGGEDTQYF. Written as DNA, the CDR3 is TGTGCCAGCAGCCAAGTGGGAGCGGGAGGAGAAGATACGCAGTATTTT. Filled out from reference TRBV14 and TRBJ2-3, the complete variable domain reads EAGVTQFPSHSVIEKGQTVTLRCDPISGHDNLYWYRRVMGKEIKFLLHFVKESKQDESGMPNNRFLAERTGGTYSTLKVQPAELEDSGVYFCASSQVGAGGEDTQYFGPGTRLTVL.

The chain employs TRBV4-3 and TRBJ1-3; no clear D. CDR3 length: 13 residues. CDR1 LGHNA and CDR2 YSLEER come from the germline V gene. Trimming took 1 base from V and 2 from J, leaving 3 bases between them. The CDR3 DNA reads as TGCGCCAGCAGCCAAGTAACTGGAAACACCATATATTTT. Its protein product is CASSQVTGNTIYF.

This clone was observed a single time. The chain combines TRBV15 with TRBJ2-1; 13 bases match TRBD2. This CDR3 spans 18 amino acids. Germline V gene data show CDR1 as LNHNV and CDR2 as YYDKDF (reference sequence). Trimming at V came to 0 bases and at J to 4 bases, leaving 6 bases not matched to a gene. CDR3 residues: CATSREGLAGEDYNEQFF. The CDR3 DNA sequence: TGTGCCACCAGCAGAGAAGGACTAGCGGGAGAAGATTACAATGAGCAGTTCTTC.

CDR3 DNA sequence: TGCGCCAGCAGCTTGGTTTCTGGACTAGCGGAAGGGAATGAGCAGTTCTTC. As protein: CASSLVSGLAEGNEQFF. V and J are TRBV5-1 and TRBJ2-1; the match to TRBD2 covers 10 bases. This CDR3 spans 17 amino acids. CDR1 is SGHRS and CDR2 is YFSETQ in the germline V gene. Unmatched junction bases numbered 10, after V lost 0 bases and J lost 7 bases.